These 20 T cell receptor beta chains were all obtained from the same sample, sequenced in a study of shared clonotypes between healthy human individuals (dated by TCRdb to the early 2020s). Library preparation employed the immunoSEQ multiplex PCR assay. TCRdb provides this immuneACCESS table in a form limited to in-frame rearrangements. Some clones are lacking; in checked studies, under half of them reflect an unresolved V gene, and why the rest are absent is not known. The sample table contains about half a million clones; only one count was recorded for 70% to 85% of them. About 11% of the sample belongs to the ten largest clones. The sequenced material came from PBMCs. These receptors were obtained from a woman between 40 and 50 years old in good health. Some clones in this sample may be carry-over from other donors' samples.

The sample holds a few counts of this clone. In DNA, the CDR3 is TGTGCCACCAGCAGAGCGCGAGACATCCCCTACGAGCAGTACTTC. This translates into CATSRARDIPYEQYF. The chain uses TRBV15 and TRBJ2-5; D is ambiguous. The J call is doubtful: the DNA matches TRBJ2-7 better. The CDR3 consists of 15 residues. Germline lookup yields CDR1 LNHNV and CDR2 YYDKDF (reference sequence).

The genes are TRBV5-6 and TRBJ2-5; D is perhaps TRBD2 (5 bases). CDR1 is SGHDT and CDR2 is YYEEEE in the germline V gene. The CDR3 is made up of 14 amino acids. Trimming took off 3 bases at V and 0 bases at J, with 9 bases between the two ends. CDR3 in DNA: TGTGCCAGCAGCTGGGCGGGCAACCAAGAGACCCAGTACTTC. Encoded protein: CASSWAGNQETQYF.

Details on this clone: One base away lies a much larger clone, so this may be a sequencing read error. The rearrangement uses TRBV27 and TRBJ1-2; no clear D gene. Germline V gives CDR1 MNHEY, CDR2 SMNVEV (reference sequence). Trimming pared 4 bases from V and 7 bases from J, leaving 19 bases between. The CDR3 extends over 15 amino acids. The CDR3 region has the DNA TGTGCCAGCAGTTCCTCTGACATGGGAGGTGGTGGCTACACCTTC. Translated, it gives CASSSSDMGGGGYTF.

V and J are TRBV7-6 and TRBJ2-3; D is undetermined. There are 15 residues in the CDR3. Germline V gene lookup returns CDR1 SGHVS and CDR2 FNYEAQ. V lost 1 base, J lost 0 bases, and 8 bases lay in between. Written as DNA, the CDR3 is TGTGCCAGCAGCTTAGTAGGTGCTAGCACAGATACGCAGTATTTT. Residues: CASSLVGASTDTQYF.

This chain joins TRBV7-8 and TRBJ1-1; no firm D call. CDR3 size: 14 residues. The germline gives CDR1 SGHVS, CDR2 FQNEAQ. V gave up 1 base and J gave up 1 base, with 7 bases separating them. The CDR3 here is CASSLETANTEAFF. DNA of the CDR3: TGTGCCAGCAGCTTAGAAACGGCGAACACTGAAGCTTTCTTT.

This sequence joins TRBV28 and TRBJ1-3, with D unresolved. CDR1 and CDR2 from the germline V gene are MDHEN and SYDVKM. The CDR3 length is 13 residues. V lost 6 bases and J 1 base, leaving 7 bases between the germline ends. As DNA, the CDR3 is TGTGCCAGCAGACGGGCTTCTGGAAACACCATATATTTT. Protein product: CASRRASGNTIYF.

This clone was counted a few times. The chain couples TRBV19 to TRBJ2-5, with D perhaps TRBD1 (5 bases). Germline V gene lookup returns CDR1 LNHDA and CDR2 SQIVND (reference sequence). The germline V and J ends were trimmed by 3 bases and 5 bases, with 13 bases remaining between them. The CDR3 extends over 14 amino acids. CDR3 residues: CASSIGALGETQYF. The CDR3 bases are TGTGCCAGTAGTATTGGGGCCCTTGGTGAGACCCAGTACTTC.

The rearrangement joins TRBV10-2 to TRBJ1-6, with TRBD1 matching over 9 bases. CDR3 length: 17 residues. Unmatched junction bases numbered 12, after V lost 3 bases and J lost 9 bases. Germline values: CDR1 WSHSY, CDR2 SAAADI. Here the CDR3 reads CASSDFPPGQGSSPLHF. Here the CDR3 DNA reads TGCGCCAGCAGTGACTTTCCCCCGGGACAGGGAAGTTCACCCCTCCACTTT.

The rearrangement uses TRBV9 and TRBJ1-2; TRBD1 is a possible D gene (6 bases). The V end was cut by 5 bases, the J end by 0 bases, with 29 bases between. CDR1 and CDR2 (germline): SGDLS, YYNGEE. This CDR3 is 20 amino acids long. DNA for the CDR3: TGTGCCAGCAGATATACTTTGGTGGGGGGCCCGCGCACTACTAACTATGGCTACACCTTC. Translating gives CASRYTLVGGPRTTNYGYTF. The whole variable domain, remainder taken from reference TRBV9 and TRBJ1-2, is DSGVTQTPKHLITATGQRVTLRCSPRSGDLSVYWYQQSLDQGLQFLIQYYNGEERAKGNILERFSAQQFPDLHSELNLSSLELGDSALYFCASRYTLVGGPRTTNYGYTFGSGTRLTVV.

This chain links TRBV27 with TRBJ1-2, with D maybe TRBD1 (5 bases). In germline, CDR1 is MNHEY, CDR2 SMNVEV (reference sequence). This CDR3 has 12 amino acids. Trimming shortened V by 6 bases and J by 7 bases, and 12 bases separated the two germline ends. The CDR3 coding sequence is TGTGCCAGCAGAAGAGGGGCGGGTGGCTACACCTTC. Its translation: CASRRGAGGYTF.

This chain connects TRBV9 to TRBJ1-2; possible D gene TRBD1, 5 bases. CDR1 is SGDLS and CDR2 is YYNGEE in the germline V gene. The CDR3 loop spans 16 amino acids. Trimming removed 4 bases at V and 5 bases at J, with 21 bases between. The CDR3 nucleotides are TGTGCCAGCAGCCCATGGGGGGGTCCCCAGGGTTATGGCTACACCTTC. Amino acid sequence: CASSPWGGPQGYGYTF.

This clone was detected once. This chain uses TRBV4-1 with TRBJ2-5; TRBD2 matches 11 bases. Trimming cost V 4 bases and J 5 bases; bases outside gene matches: 15. The CDR3 consists of 18 residues. Germline lookup yields CDR1 MGHRA and CDR2 YSYEKL. CDR3 region: CASSRSGLADFHRETQYF. The CDR3 DNA reads TGCGCCAGCAGCCGATCGGGACTAGCGGATTTCCATAGGGAGACCCAGTACTTC.

The rearrangement uses TRBV10-3 and TRBJ1-1; no definite D call. CDR1 and CDR2 (germline): ENHRY, SYGVKD. Trimming shortened V by 0 bases and J by 5 bases, and 4 bases separated the two germline ends. This CDR3 is 12 amino acids long. CDR3: CAISESATEAFF. The CDR3 DNA follows: TGTGCCATCAGTGAGTCGGCTACTGAAGCTTTCTTT.

The V and J genes are TRBV5-1 and TRBJ2-5; D is possibly TRBD2 (6 bases). CDR3 length: 13 residues. Trimming shortened V by 0 bases and J by 10 bases, and 13 bases separated the two germline ends. Germline V gene data show CDR1 as SGHRS and CDR2 as YFSETQ. The CDR3 bases are TGCGCCAGCAGCTTGGCCGGAGAGGAGGGCCAGTACTTC. It specifies CASSLAGEEGQYF.

This clone was detected only once. The chain has TRBV18 and TRBJ2-3; D possibly uses TRBD1 or TRBD2 (6 bases each). The germline V gene encodes CDR1 KGHSH and CDR2 LQKENI. With 5 bases removed from V and 2 bases from J, the gap between germline ends came to 11 bases. CDR3 length: 14 amino acids. The CDR3 loop reads CASSTRGLTDTQYF. In DNA form, the CDR3 reads TGTGCCAGCTCAACTCGGGGGCTCACAGATACGCAGTATTTT.

V usage is TRBV10-2 and J usage is TRBJ1-2; D ambiguous. V dropped 3 bases and J dropped 6 bases, with 8 bases sitting between them. This CDR3 comprises 12 residues. Germline lookup yields CDR1 WSHSY and CDR2 SAAADI. CDR3 in amino acids: CASSEFGDGYTF. CDR3 nucleotide sequence: TGCGCCAGCAGTGAATTCGGGGATGGCTACACCTTC.

V is TRBV15 and J is TRBJ2-1; D is possibly TRBD2 (6 bases). The CDR3 runs 16 residues. Trimming removed 1 base from V and 8 bases from J, with 18 bases in between. Germline CDR1 reads LNHNV; CDR2 reads YYDKDF (reference sequence). CDR3 DNA sequence: TGTGCCACCAGCAGAGGACGGCGGGATGGGGCCCATGAGCAGTTCTTC. Its translation is CATSRGRRDGAHEQFF.

This clone has ten or more counts. This chain joins TRBV4-1 and TRBJ2-5; D remains unclear. The CDR3 loop spans 12 amino acids. Between the trimmed V and J ends, which lost 4 bases and 4 bases, there was a span of 7 bases. Looked up from germline, CDR1 is MGHRA and CDR2 is YSYEKL. The CDR3 loop reads CASSRVGETQYF. As DNA, the CDR3 is TGCGCCAGCAGCCGGGTTGGAGAGACCCAGTACTTC.

The gene calls are TRBV19 and TRBJ2-7, with 9 positions matching TRBD1. Unmatched junction bases numbered 6, after V lost 5 bases and J lost 1 base. This CDR3 comprises 15 residues. CDR1 and CDR2 from the germline V gene are LNHDA and SQIVND (reference sequence). The CDR3 here is CASSFRTGASYEQYF. For the CDR3, the DNA is TGTGCCAGTAGTTTCCGGACAGGGGCTTCCTACGAGCAGTACTTC.

The chain couples TRBV30 to TRBJ2-1; D ambiguous. This CDR3 has 13 amino acids. V shed 2 bases and J shed 1 base, with 6 bases lying between them. Germline V gene sequence: CDR1 GTSNPN, CDR2 SVGIG (reference sequence). In DNA form, the CDR3 reads TGTGCCTGGAGTCGGAATTCCTACAATGAGCAGTTCTTC. This encodes CAWSRNSYNEQFF.